The following is a TCR beta chain sequence with its context. Losses at the gene ends were 5 bases for V and 5 bases for J; bases not matched to a gene: 8. Germline V gene data show CDR1 as SGHTA and CDR2 as FQGNSA. The CDR3 is 15 amino acids. The data stem from a study of blood T cell repertoires in COVID-19. Using immunoSEQ multiplex PCR, the repertoire was profiled, and TCRdb retains in-frame clones only, with some absent. The table shows about 210,000 clones, with about 88% occurring only once. The sequence derives from a man aged 65 to 85 with acute or convalescent COVID-19. Sample: peripheral blood. V is TRBV7-2 and J is TRBJ2-7, with 11 bases fitting TRBD1. CDR3 amino acids: CASSVRTGGSHEQYF. In nucleotides, the CDR3 is TGTGCCAGCAGCGTTAGGACAGGGGGCTCTCACGAGCAGTACTTC. The whole variable domain, remainder taken from reference TRBV7-2 and TRBJ2-7, is GAGVSQSPSNKVTEKGKDVELRCDPISGHTALYWYRQSLGQGLEFLIYFQGNSAPDKSGLPSDRFSAERTGGSVSTLTIQRTQQEDSAVYLCASSVRTGGSHEQYFGPGTRLTVT.